The 25 T cell receptor beta chains below all came from one sample that was sequenced in a study of cytomegalovirus exposure and HLA in healthy donors. Here immunoSEQ multiplex PCR was the method, and the copy in TCRdb shows in-frame clones only, minus some. The sample has roughly 130,000 clones, roughly nine tenths seen once. The sequenced sample was PBMCs. These receptors were collected from a man aged 30 to 39 in good health and CMV-seronegative.

The count of this clone is one. The rearrangement joins TRBV5-5 to TRBJ1-6; TRBD1 is a possible D gene (6 bases). Germline CDR1 is SGHKS and CDR2 is YYEKEE (reference sequence). The V and J ends lost 2 bases and 8 bases respectively, with 11 bases between them. This CDR3 contains 14 residues. CDR3 DNA sequence: TGTGCCAGCAGCTTTGGGCGGACAGATTCACCCCTCCACTTT. This gives the protein CASSFGRTDSPLHF.

The chain carries TRBV5-6 and TRBJ1-5; D call uncertain. The ends were cut back, 0 bases at V and 4 bases at J, with 11 bases in the middle. CDR1 is SGHDT, CDR2 YYEEEE, per germline. There are 15 residues in the CDR3. CDR3 sequence: CASSLGPGPNQPQHF. The CDR3 bases are TGTGCCAGCAGCTTGGGCCCAGGCCCAAATCAGCCCCAGCATTTT.

This chain links TRBV5-6 with TRBJ2-7; 7 bases match TRBD1. With 4 bases clipped from V and 0 bases from J, the junction kept 10 bases outside the gene matches. Germline lookup yields CDR1 SGHDT and CDR2 YYEEEE. This CDR3 region has 16 residues. In DNA, the CDR3 is TGTGCCAGCAGCGCCCTAAGGGCAGGGGGCTCCTACGAGCAGTACTTC. Translating it yields CASSALRAGGSYEQYF.

The chain couples TRBV5-8 to TRBJ1-2; 9 bases are shared with TRBD1. The CDR3 has 14 amino acids. V shed 5 bases, J shed 5 bases, and the junction held 7 bases outside the gene matches. From germline, CDR1 is SGHTS and CDR2 YDEGEE. This chain's CDR3 is CASSLQGAIYGYTF. In DNA, the CDR3 is TGTGCCAGCAGTTTACAGGGGGCGATTTATGGCTACACCTTC.

In nucleotides, the CDR3 is TGTGCCAGCAGGTTCCGTCAGGATTCACCCCTCCACTTT. Translating gives CASRFRQDSPLHF. The chain couples TRBV7-6 to TRBJ1-6; D is unclear. Germline V gives CDR1 SGHVS, CDR2 FNYEAQ. V lost 6 bases and J lost 8, with 11 bases in between. This CDR3 has 13 residues.

This sequence joins TRBV10-3 and TRBJ1-2; D uncertain. CDR1 ENHRY and CDR2 SYGVKD come from the germline V gene. V lost 2 bases to trimming and J lost 3 bases, with 7 bases between them. This CDR3 has 13 amino acids. The CDR3: CAISERLDYGYTF. CDR3 nucleotides: TGTGCCATCAGTGAGCGACTTGACTATGGCTACACCTTC.

The V and J genes are TRBV11-2 and TRBJ1-1, with D unresolved. V shed 6 bases and J shed 11 bases, with 13 bases lying between them. Germline-derived CDR1 and CDR2 are SGHAT and FQNNGV. The CDR3 is made up of 11 amino acids. CDR3 amino acids: CASRRNLAAFF. The CDR3 DNA reads as TGTGCCAGCAGGCGTAACCTCGCGGCTTTCTTT.

This CDR3 is CASRLAGTLKSSYNEQFF. The CDR3 DNA sequence: TGTGCCAGCAGACTAGCGGGGACCCTTAAAAGCTCCTACAATGAGCAGTTCTTC. This chain links TRBV2 with TRBJ2-1, with 10 bases fitting TRBD2. Trimming at V came to 6 bases and at J to 0 bases, leaving 11 bases not matched to a gene. Germline lookup yields CDR1 SNHLY and CDR2 FYNNEI. This CDR3 has 18 residues.

The J gene is TRBJ1-2, the V gene TRBV28; a possible D gene is TRBD1 (6 bases). Germline V CDR1 and CDR2: MDHEN, SYDVKM. V lost 3 bases to trimming and J lost 2 bases, with 16 bases between them. The length of the CDR3 is 16 residues. DNA of the CDR3: TGTGCCAGCAGTTTGGATGTCCTAGGACAGAACTATGGCTACACCTTC. It translates to CASSLDVLGQNYGYTF.

This clone occurred once. The chain combines TRBV7-9 with TRBJ1-3; D remains unclear. The CDR3 runs 16 residues. The V end lost 1 base, the J end lost 0 bases, and 10 bases lay between the germline ends. Germline values: CDR1 SEHNR, CDR2 FQNEAQ (reference sequence). DNA for the CDR3: TGTGCCAGCAGCTTAGTTGAGGTTTACTCTGGAAACACCATATATTTT. Its protein is CASSLVEVYSGNTIYF. Looking up the rest from reference TRBV7-9 and TRBJ1-3 gives the full variable domain: DTGVSQNPRHKITKRGQNVTFRCDPISEHNRLYWYRQTLGQGPEFLTYFQNEAQLEKSRLLSDRFSAERPKGSFSTLEIQRTEQGDSAMYLCASSLVEVYSGNTIYFGEGSWLTVV.

V is TRBV18 and J is TRBJ2-7, with 9 bases that match TRBD1. The CDR3 is made up of 14 amino acids. V lost 5 bases and J lost 4; bases outside the gene matches: 6. Germline lookup yields CDR1 KGHSH and CDR2 LQKENI. The CDR3 DNA reads as TGTGCCAGCTCAATTCGGGACAGGGCTTACGAGCAGTACTTC. It is translated as CASSIRDRAYEQYF. The entire variable domain, with the rest obtained from reference TRBV18 and TRBJ2-7, is as follows: NAGVMQNPRHLVRRRGQEARLRCSPMKGHSHVYWYRQLPEEGLKFMVYLQKENIIDESGMPKERFSAEFPKEGPSILRIQQVVRGDSAAYFCASSIRDRAYEQYFGPGTRLTVT.

In this sample, this clone turned up once. The chain uses TRBV5-1 and TRBJ1-4; TRBD1 matches 10 bases. The CDR3 has 17 amino acids. V lost 4 bases and J lost 1; bases outside the gene matches: 7. The germline V gene encodes CDR1 SGHRS and CDR2 YFSETQ. The CDR3 coding sequence is TGCGCCAGCAGCCCCGGGACAGGGGATAGAACTAATGAAAAACTGTTTTTT. Translating gives CASSPGTGDRTNEKLFF.

The table lists this clone with a count of one. The rearrangement links TRBV27 to TRBJ1-5; 9 bases are shared with TRBD1. The J segment lost 0 bases and the V segment lost 6 bases, leaving 3 bases of the junction unmatched. CDR3 size: 15 residues. Germline assignment: CDR1 MNHEY and CDR2 SMNVEV (reference sequence). CDR3 bases: TGTGCCAGCAGCCCGGACAGGGGTAGCAATCAGCCCCAGCATTTT. It translates to CASSPDRGSNQPQHF.

The chain recombines TRBV7-2 with TRBJ2-7; no definite D call. V was cut by 3 bases and J by 1 base, with 7 bases left in between. This CDR3 has 13 amino acids. CDR1 SGHTA and CDR2 FQGNSA come from the germline V gene. The CDR3 nucleotides are TGTGCCAGCAGCTTGGCAGTATCCTACGAGCAGTACTTC. It specifies CASSLAVSYEQYF.

The rearrangement uses TRBV6-5 and TRBJ1-1; possibly TRBD1 for D (5 bases). Germline V lookup: CDR1 MNHEY, CDR2 SVGAGI. CDR3 length: 14 residues. The V end lost 1 base, the J end lost 4 bases, and 10 bases lay between the germline ends. The CDR3 loop reads CASSYFAGGTEAFF. The CDR3 DNA is TGTGCCAGCAGTTACTTCGCGGGGGGCACTGAAGCTTTCTTT.

V is TRBV29-1 and J is TRBJ2-2, with TRBD1 matching 7 bases. Germline lookup yields CDR1 SQVTM and CDR2 ANQGSEA. The CDR3 totals 14 residues. Trimming removed 7 bases from V and 0 bases from J; junction bases left unmatched: 5. CDR3 nucleotides: TGCAGCGCTCGACAGGGCACGAACACCGGGGAGCTGTTTTTT. As protein: CSARQGTNTGELFF.

CDR3 nucleotides: TGTGCCAGCAGTTTATTTGGTCCCCTAAGAGATAATTCACCCCTCCACTTT. Encoded protein: CASSLFGPLRDNSPLHF. J is TRBJ1-6 and V is TRBV27, with unresolved D. Deletions cut 1 base from V and 5 bases from J, with 15 bases between. Germline V gene sequence: CDR1 MNHEY, CDR2 SMNVEV (reference sequence). The CDR3 runs 17 residues.

This clone was seen only a few times. The chain employs TRBV7-9 and TRBJ2-3; 8 bases align to TRBD2. Germline V gene data show CDR1 as SEHNR and CDR2 as FQNEAQ (reference sequence). With V trimmed by 2 bases and J by 2 bases, 6 bases remained unmatched. The CDR3 has 16 residues. The DNA of the CDR3 is TGTGCCAGCAGCTTATTTAGCGGGGCGTACACAGATACGCAGTATTTT. Translating gives CASSLFSGAYTDTQYF.

This clone was seen just once. This chain links TRBV19 with TRBJ1-4; D is ambiguous. Germline assignment: CDR1 LNHDA and CDR2 SQIVND (reference sequence). This CDR3 region has 11 residues. V gave up 7 bases and J gave up 8 bases, with 8 bases separating them. CDR3 sequence: CASTEGEKLFF. CDR3 DNA sequence: TGTGCCAGTACGGAGGGAGAAAAACTGTTTTTT.

This chain uses TRBV5-1 with TRBJ1-1; TRBD1 agrees at 9 bases. The CDR3 is made up of 18 amino acids. The germline V gene has CDR1 SGHRS and CDR2 YFSETQ. J was trimmed by 0 bases and V by 2 bases; bases with no gene match: 11. The CDR3 nucleotides are TGCGCCAGCAGCTTTTACACAGGGGGCGCTTTGATGAACACTGAAGCTTTCTTT. Translation: CASSFYTGGALMNTEAFF. The full variable domain, completed using reference TRBV5-1 and TRBJ1-1, is KAGVTQTPRYLIKTRGQQVTLSCSPISGHRSVSWYQQTPGQGLQFLFEYFSETQRNKGNFPGRFSGRQFSNSRSEMNVSTLELGDSALYLCASSFYTGGALMNTEAFFGQGTRLTVV.

The V call is TRBV11-2, the J call TRBJ2-1; D not resolved. V lost 5 bases to trimming and J lost 0 bases, with 8 bases between them. The germline V gene has CDR1 SGHAT and CDR2 FQNNGV. This CDR3 is built from 14 residues. The CDR3 sequence: CASSPLSSYNEQFF. CDR3 coding DNA: TGTGCCAGCAGCCCGTTGAGCTCCTACAATGAGCAGTTCTTC.

V usage is TRBV6-6 and J usage is TRBJ1-1; D is undetermined. V was cut by 2 bases and J by 1 base, with 11 bases left in between. The CDR3 is made up of 15 amino acids. The V gene's germline CDR1 is MNHNY and CDR2 SVGAGI (reference sequence). CDR3: CASSYRGQRNTEAFF. The CDR3 bases are TGTGCCAGCAGTTACAGAGGGCAACGGAACACTGAAGCTTTCTTT.

The chain couples TRBV5-1 to TRBJ2-7; 7 bases align to TRBD2. The CDR3 has 14 residues. Germline V gives CDR1 SGHRS, CDR2 YFSETQ. V trimming: 3 bases; J trimming: 2 bases; junction bases outside the gene matches: 5. The CDR3 is CASSSGGSPYEQYF. The DNA for the CDR3 is TGCGCCAGCAGCTCCGGGGGGAGTCCCTACGAGCAGTACTTC.

The V gene is TRBV4-2, the J gene TRBJ2-7; D gene ambiguous. There are 13 residues in the CDR3. Germline V gene sequence: CDR1 LGHNA, CDR2 YNFKEQ. Trimming took off 0 bases at V and 2 bases at J, with 5 bases between the two ends. CDR3 region: CASSQEVAYEQYF. CDR3 in DNA: TGTGCCAGCAGCCAAGAGGTAGCCTACGAGCAGTACTTC.

The V call is TRBV11-1, the J call TRBJ1-2; TRBD1 is a possible D gene (6 bases). Germline V gene data show CDR1 as SGHAT and CDR2 as FQDESV (reference sequence). The V and J ends lost 0 bases and 4 bases respectively, with 9 bases between them. CDR3 size: 14 residues. Here the CDR3 DNA reads TGTGCCAGCAGCTTAGCGGGACAAATCTATGGCTACACCTTC. Translated, it gives CASSLAGQIYGYTF. The complete variable domain, with remaining parts taken from reference TRBV11-1 and TRBJ1-2, reads EAEVAQSPRYKITEKSQAVAFWCDPISGHATLYWYRQILGQGPELLVQFQDESVVDDSQLPKDRFSAERLKGVDSTLKIQPAELGDSAMYLCASSLAGQIYGYTFGSGTRLTVV.